A selection of T cell receptor beta chains follows, all from one sample in a study of immune characterization of retroperitoneal liposarcoma. TCRdb reprocessed the PCR reads with MiXCR, giving one entry per CDR3 protein. This table has about 10,000 distinct CDR3 sequences, less than 40% appearing once. The sample consisted of tumor tissue. All receptors derive from a male donor with retroperitoneal liposarcoma. Each CDR3 is given with its conserved first and last residue. The D gene is left open where the match is weak. Clone size is shown for a subset of rows, as once, few, many or a class of expanded clone.

V	J	D	size	DNA	CDR3
TRBV6-6	TRBJ2-6	.	few	TGTGCCAGCAGTTACTCGTTGGGGAGCTCTGGGGCCAACGTCCTGACTTTC	CASSYSLGSSGANVLTF
TRBV6-2/TRBV6-3	TRBJ2-5	TRBD1	.	TGTGCCAGCAGTTACGGGGACAGGGTCGGTGGGACCCAGTACTTC	CASSYGDRVGGTQYF
TRBV7-6	TRBJ2-1	TRBD1	few	TGTGCCAGCATCCAATCCACAGGGGGATTCTACAATGAGCAGTTCTTC	CASIQSTGGFYNEQFF
TRBV6-1	TRBJ2-5	.	.	TGTGCCAGCAGTGAATGGACCGCCGTAGTTGGGACCCAGTACTTC	CASSEWTAVVGTQYF
TRBV11-3	TRBJ2-7	.	once	TGTGCCAGCAGCCAGGGGCCCTACGAGCAGTACTTC	CASSQGPYEQYF
TRBV27	TRBJ2-3	TRBD2	.	TGTGCCAGCAGTCTGGGACTAGCGGGAGGACAAGATACGCAGTATTTT	CASSLGLAGGQDTQYF
TRBV27	TRBJ2-7	.	.	TGTGCCAGCAGTTATTTCGGACAAGGTGCGTCCGAGCAGTACTTC	CASSYFGQGASEQYF
TRBV27	TRBJ2-1	TRBD1	.	TGTGCCAGCAGACGCCCGGGACAGGGTGGTGAGCAGTTCTTC	CASRRPGQGGEQFF
TRBV6-1	TRBJ2-1	.	many	TGTGCCAGCAGTCCCGGCAATGAGCAGTTCTTC	CASSPGNEQFF
TRBV7-2	TRBJ2-3	TRBD2	medium-sized	TGTGCCAGCAGCCCGCTAGCGGGGGCCACAGATACGCAGTATTTT	CASSPLAGATDTQYF
TRBV6-1	TRBJ2-1	.	.	TGTGCCAGCAGTTCAACCGAAAGCGACCCCTACAATGAGCAGTTCTTC	CASSSTESDPYNEQFF
TRBV7-2	TRBJ2-1	TRBD2	.	TGTGCCAGCAGCCGTGGGACTAGCGGGCAGTTCTTC	CASSRGTSGQFF
TRBV7-6	TRBJ2-7	TRBD2	.	TGTGCCAGCAGCTACCCCCCTTTGCGGGGGGTCGTATCCTACGAGCAGTACTTC	CASSYPPLRGVVSYEQYF
TRBV11-3	TRBJ2-1	.	few	TGTGCCATCCGCGGAGGGGGGGACGAGCAGTTCTTC	CAIRGGGDEQFF
TRBV6-1	TRBJ2-5	TRBD1	.	TGTGCCAGCAGCAGGGGACAGCGGGAGACCCAGTACTTC	CASSRGQRETQYF
TRBV6-6	TRBJ2-1	.	.	TGTGCCAGCAGCGACAATGAGCAGTTCTTC	CASSDNEQFF
TRBV9	TRBJ1-2	.	.	TGTGCCAGCAGCGTAGAAAGTCAGCCCCGCTCCGGCTACACCTTC	CASSVESQPRSGYTF
TRBV6-1	TRBJ2-1	TRBD2	.	TGTGCCAGCAGTGGCAGGACTAGCGGGAGTAGCGACGAGCAGTTCTTC	CASSGRTSGSSDEQFF
TRBV7-2	TRBJ2-1	TRBD2	medium-sized	TGTGCCAGCAGCCGTAGCGGGAGAAGGTCCTACAATGAGCAGTTCTTC	CASSRSGRRSYNEQFF
TRBV7-2	TRBJ1-3	.	few	TGTGCCAGCAGCTCCCGAACAGGGGGAAACACCATATATTTT	CASSSRTGGNTIYF
TRBV6-1	TRBJ2-7	TRBD2	few	TGTGCCAGCAGTCCAAGGGGGGGGAGAGTACTAGCGGGAGCTAAAGCCTACGAGCAGTACTTC	CASSPRGGRVLAGAKAYEQYF
TRBV6-1	TRBJ2-7	TRBD2	.	TGTGCCAGCAGTGTCCTCCAGCGGGAGAATGAGCAGTACTTC	CASSVLQRENEQYF
TRBV7-9	TRBJ2-1	TRBD2	many	TGTGCCAGCAGCTACGGACTAGCGGGGCAAGAGACCCAGTTCTTC	CASSYGLAGQETQFF
TRBV7-2	TRBJ2-3	.	.	TGTGCCAGCAGGTCGGACGTATTCAGCACAGATACGCAGTATTTT	CASRSDVFSTDTQYF
TRBV7-2	TRBJ2-1	TRBD1	few	TGTGCCAGCAGCTTAAGTTCGGGACAGGGGAAAAACATTCAGTTCTTC	CASSLSSGQGKNIQFF
TRBV6-2/TRBV6-3	TRBJ2-1	TRBD2	.	TGTGCCAGCAGTTTACTAGCGGAGGGTCTCGACAATGAGCAGTTCTTC	CASSLLAEGLDNEQFF
TRBV6-6	TRBJ2-1	TRBD1	many	TGTGCCAGCAGTTACCGGACAGGGGGCGGAGGTTACAATGAGCAGTTCTTC	CASSYRTGGGGYNEQFF
TRBV12-3/TRBV12-4	TRBJ2-3	.	.	TGTGCCAGCAGTTTAGGGGGAGATACGCAGTATTTT	CASSLGGDTQYF
TRBV6-1	TRBJ2-3	.	.	TGTGCCAGCAGTTCCCGGGACCCGGGGGATACGCAGTATTTT	CASSSRDPGDTQYF